A selection of T cell receptor beta chains follows, all from one sample in a study of T cells in Graves' hyperthyroidism and ophthalmopathy. TCRdb re-called the multiplex PCR reads with MiXCR, one entry per CDR3 protein. The sample records approximately 600,000 distinct CDR3 sequences, 14% to 15% being singletons. The sequenced sample consisted of blood. These receptors came from a woman between 40 and 55 years old with Graves' ophthalmopathy. CDR3s include the opening cysteine and the closing phenylalanine or tryptophan. The D gene is left open where the match is weak. The size field is filled for only some rows; it gives once, few, many or a size class.

V gene	clone size	D gene	J gene	CDR3 protein	CDR3 DNA
TRBV7-9	many	NA	TRBJ2-7	CASSLGSRAGRYEQYF	TGTGCCAGCAGCTTAGGATCAAGGGCCGGGCGGTACGAGCAGTACTTC
TRBV6-1	NA	NA	TRBJ1-1	CASSESGQSYTGAFF	TGTGCCAGCAGTGAATCTGGGCAGAGCTACACTGGAGCTTTCTTT
TRBV28	NA	NA	TRBJ1-1	CASSGGADLGTEAFF	TGTGCCAGCAGTGGAGGAGCTGATTTGGGGACTGAAGCTTTCTTT
TRBV6-4	few	NA	TRBJ2-3	CASSYSRLTDTQYF	TGTGCCAGCAGTTACTCGCGACTAACGGATACGCAGTATTTT
TRBV6-1	few	TRBD1	TRBJ2-2	CASTWAGGRTGELFF	TGTGCCAGCACCTGGGCAGGGGGCCGGACCGGGGAGCTGTTTTTT
TRBV30	NA	NA	TRBJ1-5	CAWSVLGSSNQPQHF	TGTGCCTGGAGTGTACTTGGATCCAGCAATCAGCCCCAGCATTTT
TRBV7-9	many	TRBD1	TRBJ2-7	CASSSRDREVEQYF	TGTGCCAGCAGCTCCAGGGACAGGGAAGTTGAGCAGTACTTC
TRBV24-1	many	TRBD2	TRBJ2-1	CATSGWGLAYNEQFF	TGTGCCACCAGTGGGTGGGGACTAGCGTACAATGAGCAGTTCTTC
TRBV27	NA	NA	TRBJ2-7	CASSFYRAGALNEQYF	TGTGCCAGCAGTTTCTACAGGGCGGGGGCGCTTAACGAGCAGTACTTC
TRBV28	many	NA	TRBJ2-7	CASRQQGIDEQYF	TGTGCCAGCAGGCAACAGGGAATAGACGAGCAGTACTTC
TRBV28	many	NA	TRBJ1-1	CASSLEGGTDEAFF	TGTGCCAGCAGTTTAGAGGGGGGGACGGATGAAGCTTTCTTT
TRBV12-3/TRBV12-4	few	TRBD1	TRBJ1-4	CASSLGTGPNEKLFF	TGTGCCAGCAGTTTAGGGACAGGACCAAATGAAAAACTGTTTTTT
TRBV7-8	many	NA	TRBJ1-2	CASSLARGNYGYTF	TGTGCCAGCAGCTTAGCGAGAGGAAACTATGGCTACACCTTC
TRBV6-1	many	TRBD1	TRBJ2-5	CASSTRTGTETQYF	TGTGCCAGCAGTACCCGGACAGGGACAGAGACCCAGTACTTC
TRBV7-2	many	NA	TRBJ2-7	CASSLYASSYEQYF	TGTGCCAGCAGCTTATACGCCAGCTCCTACGAGCAGTACTTC
TRBV7-9	many	TRBD1	TRBJ2-5	CASSLGLGTAETQYF	TGTGCCAGCAGCTTAGGGTTGGGGACAGCGGAGACCCAGTACTTC
TRBV28	few	TRBD2	TRBJ2-7	CASRDLAGGYEQYF	TGTGCCAGCAGGGACCTAGCGGGGGGATACGAGCAGTACTTC
TRBV13	many	TRBD1	TRBJ1-1	CASSSYTGTGGEMNTEAFF	TGTGCCAGCAGCTCATATACCGGGACAGGGGGAGAGATGAACACTGAAGCTTTCTTT
TRBV6-2/TRBV6-3	once	NA	TRBJ1-1	CASSYTRGATEAFF	TGTGCCAGCAGTTACACTCGGGGGGCTACTGAAGCTTTCTTT
TRBV6-2/TRBV6-3	NA	TRBD1	TRBJ1-1	CASSYGTGAPRPHETEAFF	TGTGCCAGCAGTTACGGGACAGGGGCACCTAGACCCCATGAGACTGAAGCTTTCTTT
TRBV27	few	NA	TRBJ1-5	CASSFSTGNQPQHF	TGTGCCAGCAGTTTTTCTACCGGGAATCAGCCCCAGCATTTT
TRBV4-1	many	TRBD2	TRBJ2-5	CASSQGTRKETQYF	TGCGCCAGCAGCCAAGGGACTAGGAAAGAGACCCAGTACTTC
TRBV28	many	NA	TRBJ1-1	CASSLGGIVGTEAFF	TGTGCCAGCAGTTTAGGAGGGATTGTGGGCACTGAAGCTTTCTTT
TRBV28	NA	TRBD1	TRBJ1-2	CASSPNKRTRDRDYGYTF	TGTGCCAGCAGTCCCAACAAAAGGACCCGGGACAGGGATTATGGCTACACCTTC
TRBV13	NA	TRBD2	TRBJ2-7	CASSLGVPGTSGAYEQYF	TGTGCCAGCAGCTTAGGGGTACCCGGGACTAGCGGGGCCTACGAGCAGTACTTC
TRBV2	many	NA	TRBJ2-5	CASTYVASTETQYF	TGTGCCAGCACCTATGTGGCCTCTACAGAGACCCAGTACTTC
TRBV24-1	many	TRBD1	TRBJ2-5	CATSDLVGTGLETQYF	TGTGCCACCAGTGATTTAGTTGGGACAGGGTTGGAGACCCAGTACTTC
TRBV28	many	NA	TRBJ2-2	CASSVGLPRRVTGELFF	TGTGCCAGCAGTGTGGGCCTCCCCCGGCGGGTCACCGGGGAGCTGTTTTTT
TRBV11-2	many	TRBD1	TRBJ2-7	CASSPRQGVSYEQYF	TGTGCCAGCAGCCCACGACAGGGGGTTTCCTACGAGCAGTACTTC
TRBV6-1	many	TRBD1	TRBJ1-1	CASSEDRVAEAFF	TGTGCCAGCAGTGAGGACAGGGTGGCTGAAGCTTTCTTT
TRBV6-1	many	TRBD1	TRBJ2-4	CASSRQGRGKNIQYF	TGTGCCAGCAGTCGACAGGGACGGGGCAAAAACATTCAGTACTTC
TRBV6-4	many	TRBD2	TRBJ2-7	CASSPAQGTSGTTYEQYF	TGTGCCAGCAGTCCCGCACAAGGGACTAGCGGAACCACCTACGAGCAGTACTTC
TRBV7-3	many	NA	TRBJ1-6	CASSFDENSPLHF	TGTGCCAGCAGCTTCGACGAGAATTCACCCCTCCACTTT
TRBV7-9	few	NA	TRBJ2-4	CASSLDPGTAKNIQYF	TGTGCCAGCAGCTTAGATCCAGGGACAGCCAAAAACATTCAGTACTTC
TRBV24-1	NA	NA	TRBJ2-3	CATSDIDPSTDTQYF	TGTGCCACCAGTGATATTGACCCTAGCACAGATACGCAGTATTTT
TRBV6-1	many	NA	TRBJ1-1	CASSEAWVNTEAFF	TGTGCCAGCAGTGAAGCTTGGGTGAACACTGAAGCTTTCTTT
TRBV7-8	few	NA	TRBJ2-7	CASSSSLDYEQYF	TGTGCCAGCAGCTCCTCTCTAGACTACGAGCAGTACTTC
TRBV28	many	NA	TRBJ2-7	CASSGPMHEQYF	TGTGCCAGCAGTGGGCCAATGCACGAGCAGTACTTC
TRBV6-1	once	NA	TRBJ1-3	CASSQDSYFSGNTIYF	TGTGCCAGCAGTCAAGACAGCTATTTCTCTGGAAACACCATATATTTT
TRBV19	few	NA	TRBJ1-1	CASSIEEGWNTEAFF	TGTGCCAGTAGTATAGAGGAGGGATGGAACACTGAAGCTTTCTTT
TRBV6-1	NA	NA	TRBJ2-7	CASITGTYEQYF	TGTGCCAGCATAACAGGGACCTACGAGCAGTACTTC
TRBV6-1	many	NA	TRBJ2-7	CASSEARTRQYF	TGTGCCAGCAGTGAAGCTCGAACAAGGCAGTACTTC